This entry lists 4 T cell receptor beta chains sequenced from one sample in a study of response to subunit inactivated influenza vaccine. A single record per CDR3 protein comes from TCRdb applying MiXCR to the RT-PCR reads. The sample records about 620,000 distinct CDR3 sequences, about 11% being singletons. The sample was also linked to a second study, of T cells expressing NK-cell markers. This second study says: With UMIs, 5'RACE template switching was used to make TCR beta cDNA.

Sample: PBMCs from blood, taken on the day of vaccination. These receptors came from a man in his forties or fifties who received an inactivated influenza vaccine.

This clonotype was seen repeatedly, ten times or more. The J gene is TRBJ1-5, the V gene TRBV12-3 or TRBV12-4, with D possibly matching TRBD1 (6 bases). V gave up 9 bases and J gave up 1 base, with 10 bases separating them. The CDR3 spans 13 residues. The CDR3, as DNA: TGTGCCAGTTCACAGGGAAGCAATCAGCCCCAGCATTTT. This gives the protein CASSQGSNQPQHF.

The chain recombines TRBV11-1 with TRBJ2-1, with 12 bases aligning to TRBD2. The CDR3 has 19 amino acids. Germline loops: CDR1 SGHAT, CDR2 FQDESV (reference sequence). The ends lost 5 bases at V and 0 bases at J; junction bases unmatched: 11. The CDR3 loop is CASSRPGTSGPSSYNEQFF. The CDR3 DNA sequence: TGTGCCAGCAGCAGACCCGGGACTAGCGGGCCGAGCTCCTACAATGAGCAGTTCTTC.

V usage is TRBV29-1 and J usage is TRBJ1-1, with D possibly TRBD1 on 5 matching bases. Germline values: CDR1 SQVTM, CDR2 ANQGSEA. This CDR3 has 13 residues. V shed 4 bases and J shed 1 base, with 10 bases lying between them. The CDR3 loop reads CSVVGGTNTEAFF. As DNA, the CDR3 is TGCAGCGTTGTTGGGGGGACGAACACTGAAGCTTTCTTT. Based on the CDR3 plus reference TRBV29-1 and TRBJ1-1, the full variable domain is SAVISQKPSRDICQRGTSLTIQCQVDSQVTMMFWYRQQPGQSLTLIATANQGSEATYESGFVIDKFPISRPNLTFSTLTVSNMSPEDSSIYLCSVVGGTNTEAFFGQGTRLTVV.

The V and J genes are TRBV25-1 and TRBJ2-5; TRBD2 matches 7 bases. Germline V gives CDR1 MGHDK, CDR2 SYGVNS. The CDR3 runs to 14 residues. V was pared by 5 bases and J by 6 bases, with 9 bases of the junction left unmatched. The CDR3: CASSPSGNEKTQYF. Here the CDR3 DNA reads TGTGCCAGCAGTCCAAGCGGGAACGAAAAGACCCAGTACTTC.